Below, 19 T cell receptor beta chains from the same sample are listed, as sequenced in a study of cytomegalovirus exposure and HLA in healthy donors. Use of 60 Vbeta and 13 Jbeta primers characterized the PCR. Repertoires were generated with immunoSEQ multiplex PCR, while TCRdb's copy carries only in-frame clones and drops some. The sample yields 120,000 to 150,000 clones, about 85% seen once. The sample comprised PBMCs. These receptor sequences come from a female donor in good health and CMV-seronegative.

CDR3 DNA sequence: TGTGCCAGTTTCAGGAGGGGAGAGCAGTACTTC. Translated, it gives CASFRRGEQYF. The chain carries TRBV6-6 and TRBJ2-7; possibly TRBD2 for D (6 bases). Germline CDR1 MNHNY, CDR2 SVGAGI (reference sequence). Between the trimmed V and J ends, which lost 9 bases and 7 bases, there was a span of 13 bases. This CDR3 contains 11 residues.

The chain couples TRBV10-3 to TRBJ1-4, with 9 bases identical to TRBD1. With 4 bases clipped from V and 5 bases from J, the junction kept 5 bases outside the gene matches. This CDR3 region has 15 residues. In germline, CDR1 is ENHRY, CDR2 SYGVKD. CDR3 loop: CAISASGTGNEKLFF. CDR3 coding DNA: TGTGCCATCAGTGCATCCGGGACAGGGAATGAAAAACTGTTTTTT.

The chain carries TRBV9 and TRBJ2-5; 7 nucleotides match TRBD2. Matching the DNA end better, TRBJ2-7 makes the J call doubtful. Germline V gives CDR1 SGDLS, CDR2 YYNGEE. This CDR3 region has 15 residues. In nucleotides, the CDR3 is TGTGCCAGCAGCGGCCCGGGACTACGAGGGTCCGAGCAGTACTTC. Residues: CASSGPGLRGSEQYF.

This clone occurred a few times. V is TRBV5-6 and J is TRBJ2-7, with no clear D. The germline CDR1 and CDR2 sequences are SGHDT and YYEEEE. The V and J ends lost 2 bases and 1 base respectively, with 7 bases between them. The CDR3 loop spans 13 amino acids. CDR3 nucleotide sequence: TGTGCCAGCAGCTTTGGCAGATCCTACGAGCAGTACTTC. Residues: CASSFGRSYEQYF.

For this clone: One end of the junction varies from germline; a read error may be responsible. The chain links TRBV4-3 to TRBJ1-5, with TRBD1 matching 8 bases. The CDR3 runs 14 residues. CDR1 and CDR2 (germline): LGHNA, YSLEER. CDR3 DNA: TGCGCCAGCAGTCAAGGACAGGGTGATCAGCCCCAGCATTTT. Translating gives CASSQGQGDQPQHF.

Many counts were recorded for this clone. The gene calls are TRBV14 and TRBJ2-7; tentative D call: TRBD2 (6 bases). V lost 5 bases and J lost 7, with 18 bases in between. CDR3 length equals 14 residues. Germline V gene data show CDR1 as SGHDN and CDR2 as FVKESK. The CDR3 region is CASSARGFGNEQYF. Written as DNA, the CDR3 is TGTGCCAGCAGCGCCCGGGGGTTCGGGAATGAGCAGTACTTC. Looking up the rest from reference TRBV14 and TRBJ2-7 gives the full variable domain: EAGVTQFPSHSVIEKGQTVTLRCDPISGHDNLYWYRRVMGKEIKFLLHFVKESKQDESGMPNNRFLAERTGGTYSTLKVQPAELEDSGVYFCASSARGFGNEQYFGPGTRLTVT.

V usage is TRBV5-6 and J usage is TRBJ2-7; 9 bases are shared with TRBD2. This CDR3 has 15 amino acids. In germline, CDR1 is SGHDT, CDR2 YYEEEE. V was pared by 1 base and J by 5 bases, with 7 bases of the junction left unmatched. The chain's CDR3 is CASSLTEGLAHEQYF. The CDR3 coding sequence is TGTGCCAGCAGCTTGACCGAGGGACTAGCCCACGAGCAGTACTTC.

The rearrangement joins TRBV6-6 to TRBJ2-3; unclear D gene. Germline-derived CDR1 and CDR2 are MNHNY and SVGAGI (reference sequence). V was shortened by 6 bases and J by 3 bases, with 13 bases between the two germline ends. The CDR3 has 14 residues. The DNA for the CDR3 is TGTGCCAGCAGCTTTGTGGGCCCGACAGATACGCAGTATTTT. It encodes CASSFVGPTDTQYF.

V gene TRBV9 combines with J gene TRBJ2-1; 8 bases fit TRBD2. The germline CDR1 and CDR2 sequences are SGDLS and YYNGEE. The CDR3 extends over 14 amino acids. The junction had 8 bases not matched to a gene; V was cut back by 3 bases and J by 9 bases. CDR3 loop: CASSAGLAGIEQFF. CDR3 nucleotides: TGTGCCAGCAGCGCCGGACTAGCCGGAATTGAGCAGTTCTTC. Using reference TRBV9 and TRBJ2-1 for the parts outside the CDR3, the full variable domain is DSGVTQTPKHLITATGQRVTLRCSPRSGDLSVYWYQQSLDQGLQFLIQYYNGEERAKGNILERFSAQQFPDLHSELNLSSLELGDSALYFCASSAGLAGIEQFFGPGTRLTVL.

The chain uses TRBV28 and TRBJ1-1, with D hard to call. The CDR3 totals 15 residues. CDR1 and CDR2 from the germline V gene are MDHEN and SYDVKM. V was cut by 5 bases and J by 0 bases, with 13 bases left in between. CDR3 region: CASSPLTKMNTEAFF. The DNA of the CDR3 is TGTGCCAGCAGTCCCCTTACTAAAATGAACACTGAAGCTTTCTTT.

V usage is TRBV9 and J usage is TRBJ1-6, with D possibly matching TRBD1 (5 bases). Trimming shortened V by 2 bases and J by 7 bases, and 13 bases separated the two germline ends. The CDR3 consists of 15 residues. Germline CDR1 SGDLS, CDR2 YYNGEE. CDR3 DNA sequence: TGTGCCAGCAGCGTCGACAGCTACTTCAATTCACCCCTCCACTTT. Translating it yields CASSVDSYFNSPLHF.

CDR3 in DNA: TGTGCCAGCAGCGTAGGGGTGTCGGGAACTCAGCCCCAGCATTTT. This encodes CASSVGVSGTQPQHF. The J gene is TRBJ1-5, the V gene TRBV9, with unresolved D. Germline CDR1 SGDLS, CDR2 YYNGEE. The CDR3 is 15 amino acids. V lost 0 bases and J lost 6, with 13 bases in between.

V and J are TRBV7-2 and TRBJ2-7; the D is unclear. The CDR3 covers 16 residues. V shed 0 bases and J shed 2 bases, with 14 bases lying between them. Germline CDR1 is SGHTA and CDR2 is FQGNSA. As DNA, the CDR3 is TGTGCCAGCAGCTTAGCCAGGCTCCCGCTCACCTACGAGCAGTACTTC. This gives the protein CASSLARLPLTYEQYF.

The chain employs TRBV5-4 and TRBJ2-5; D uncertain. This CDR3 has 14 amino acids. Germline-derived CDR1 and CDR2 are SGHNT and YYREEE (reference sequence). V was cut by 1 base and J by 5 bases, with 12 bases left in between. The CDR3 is CASSLPGSFETQYF. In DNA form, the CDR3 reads TGTGCCAGCAGCTTGCCAGGATCTTTCGAGACCCAGTACTTC.

CDR3 nucleotides: TGCGCCAGCAGCCAAGATTCCGGCGGGGGCACTGAAGCTTTCTTT. This translates into CASSQDSGGGTEAFF. This chain uses TRBV4-1 with TRBJ1-1; TRBD1 might be the D (5 bases). Trimming took 0 bases from V and 4 from J, leaving 12 bases between them. From germline, CDR1 is MGHRA and CDR2 YSYEKL. The CDR3 extends over 15 amino acids.

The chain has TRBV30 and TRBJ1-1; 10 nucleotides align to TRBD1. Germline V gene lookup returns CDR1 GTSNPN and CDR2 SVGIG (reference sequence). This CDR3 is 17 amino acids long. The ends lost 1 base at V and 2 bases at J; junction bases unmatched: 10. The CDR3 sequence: CAWSAPTGGRVNTEAFF. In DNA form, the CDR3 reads TGTGCCTGGAGTGCGCCGACAGGGGGCCGCGTTAACACTGAAGCTTTCTTT.

CDR3 sequence: CASRKGLEEEAFF. The CDR3 DNA is TGTGCCAGCAGAAAGGGTTTGGAGGAAGAAGCTTTCTTT. This chain connects TRBV27 to TRBJ1-1, with D unclear. V lost 6 bases, J lost 8 bases, and 16 bases lay in between. The germline V gene encodes CDR1 MNHEY and CDR2 SMNVEV (reference sequence). The CDR3 extends over 13 amino acids.

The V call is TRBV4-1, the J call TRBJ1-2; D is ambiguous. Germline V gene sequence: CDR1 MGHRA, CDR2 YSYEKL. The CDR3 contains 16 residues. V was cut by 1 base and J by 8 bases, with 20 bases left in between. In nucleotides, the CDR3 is TGCGCCAGCAGCCAAGGGGTCGTGGGAGCCTTGGGGGGCTACACCTTC. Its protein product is CASSQGVVGALGGYTF.

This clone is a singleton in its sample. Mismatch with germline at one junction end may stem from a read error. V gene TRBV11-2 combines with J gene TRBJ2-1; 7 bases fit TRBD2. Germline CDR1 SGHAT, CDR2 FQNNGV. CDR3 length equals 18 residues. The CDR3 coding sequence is TGTGCCAGCAGTTCATTAGGGCGACCTAGCGGAACCTACAATAAGCAGTTCTTC. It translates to CASSSLGRPSGTYNKQFF.